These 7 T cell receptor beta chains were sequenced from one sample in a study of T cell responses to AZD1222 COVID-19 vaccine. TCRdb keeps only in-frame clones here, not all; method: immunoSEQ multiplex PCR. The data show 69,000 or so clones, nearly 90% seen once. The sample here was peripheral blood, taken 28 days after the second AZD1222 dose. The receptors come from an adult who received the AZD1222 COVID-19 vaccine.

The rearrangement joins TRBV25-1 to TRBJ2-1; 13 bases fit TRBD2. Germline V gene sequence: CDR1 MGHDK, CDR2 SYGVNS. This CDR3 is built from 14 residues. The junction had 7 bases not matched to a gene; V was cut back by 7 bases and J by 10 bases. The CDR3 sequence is CASNGLAGVSEQFF. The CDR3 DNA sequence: TGTGCCAGCAACGGACTAGCGGGAGTCAGCGAGCAGTTCTTC.

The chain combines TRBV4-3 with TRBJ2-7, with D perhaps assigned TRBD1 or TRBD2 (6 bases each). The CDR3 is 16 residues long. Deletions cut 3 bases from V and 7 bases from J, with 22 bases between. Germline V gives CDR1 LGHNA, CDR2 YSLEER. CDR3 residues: CASSQQITGAPWEQYF. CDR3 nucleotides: TGCGCCAGCAGCCAGCAAATAACGGGGGCTCCCTGGGAGCAGTACTTC.

CDR3 in DNA: TGCGCCAGCAGCTTGGCCGGGGAGGAAAAACTGTTTTTT. Encoded protein: CASSLAGEEKLFF. The rearrangement joins TRBV5-1 to TRBJ1-4; D is ambiguous. V lost 0 bases to trimming and J lost 8 bases, with 8 bases between them. The CDR3 has 13 amino acids. Looked up from germline, CDR1 is SGHRS and CDR2 is YFSETQ.

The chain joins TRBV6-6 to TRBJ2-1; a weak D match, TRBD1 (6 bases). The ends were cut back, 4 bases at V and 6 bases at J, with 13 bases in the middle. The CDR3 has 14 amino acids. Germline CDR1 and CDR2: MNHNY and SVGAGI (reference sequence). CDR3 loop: CASSSQTGLNEQFF. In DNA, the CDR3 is TGTGCCAGCAGTTCCCAAACAGGGCTCAATGAGCAGTTCTTC.

The DNA of the CDR3 is TGTGCCAGCAGTAGACTAGCCGAGACTAGCACAGATACGCAGTATTTT. It specifies CASSRLAETSTDTQYF. This chain links TRBV2 with TRBJ2-3; TRBD2 aligns across 7 bases. This CDR3 region has 16 residues. V lost 5 bases, J lost 0 bases, and 8 bases stayed unmatched. Looked up from germline, CDR1 is SNHLY and CDR2 is FYNNEI.

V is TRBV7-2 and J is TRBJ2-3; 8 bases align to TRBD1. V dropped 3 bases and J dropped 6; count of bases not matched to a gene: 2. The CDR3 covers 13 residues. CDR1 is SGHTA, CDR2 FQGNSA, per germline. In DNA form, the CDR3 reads TGTGCCAGCAGCTTGGACAGGGTGGATACGCAGTATTTT. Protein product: CASSLDRVDTQYF.

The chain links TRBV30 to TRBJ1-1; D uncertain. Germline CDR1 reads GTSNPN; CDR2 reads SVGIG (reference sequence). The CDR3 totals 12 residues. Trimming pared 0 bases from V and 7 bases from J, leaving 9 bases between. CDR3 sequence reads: CAWSVRGNEAFF. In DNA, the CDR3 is TGTGCCTGGAGTGTACGAGGAAATGAAGCTTTCTTT.